This T cell receptor (beta chain) is drawn from a study of T cell responses to AZD1222 COVID-19 vaccine. Broader study findings: Mapped onto spike, vaccine-associated CD4 TCRs spanned it and were dominant at 160-218 and 743-854.

Comments on this clone: No antigen is known for it.

This CDR3 comprises 11 residues. Germline CDR1 reads MDHEN; CDR2 reads SYDVKM. V gave up 10 bases and J gave up 10 bases, with 14 bases separating them. The repertoire was sequenced with immunoSEQ multiplex PCR; TCRdb's copy has only in-frame clones and lacks some. The sample yields roughly 100,000 clones, roughly nine tenths seen once. The chain joins TRBV28 to TRBJ2-1, with unresolved D. The clonotype was recovered from an adult who received the AZD1222 COVID-19 vaccine. The sequenced sample was peripheral blood, obtained 28 days after the second AZD1222 dose. The CDR3 sequence is CATTSQTEQFF. CDR3 in DNA: TGTGCCACGACCTCACAGACAGAGCAGTTCTTC.